One and the same sample provided the 5 T cell receptor beta chains below, sequenced in a study of identical twins. TCRdb processed the 5' RACE reads anew with MiXCR; each CDR3 protein has one entry. The sample has approximately 630,000 distinct CDR3 sequences, 7.1% seen once. The sample was also linked to a second study, of yellow fever vaccine responses in identical twins.

Specimen: PBMCs. The receptors here all came from a woman between 18 and 29 years old in good health.

This clonotype has at least ten counts. The chain combines TRBV10-3 with TRBJ1-4; D perhaps matches TRBD1 (6 bases). The V gene's germline CDR1 is ENHRY and CDR2 SYGVKD. V dropped 8 bases and J dropped 2 bases, with 9 bases sitting between them. This CDR3 is built from 13 residues. The CDR3: CAIGGGTNEKLFF. CDR3 DNA sequence: TGTGCCATCGGCGGGGGCACTAATGAAAAACTGTTTTTT.

This clonotype was recorded many times. The chain links TRBV7-9 to TRBJ2-1, with 7 bases aligning to TRBD2. The J segment lost 3 bases and the V segment lost 7 bases, leaving 3 bases of the junction unmatched. CDR3 length equals 13 residues. In germline, CDR1 is SEHNR, CDR2 FQNEAQ (reference sequence). In DNA, the CDR3 is TGTGCCAGCATGGCTAGCGGCTACAATGAGCAGTTCTTC. This translates into CASMASGYNEQFF.

This clonotype was recorded many times. V is TRBV6-5 and J is TRBJ2-3; 7 bases align to TRBD2. Germline V gene sequence: CDR1 MNHEY, CDR2 SVGAGI. CDR3 length equals 16 residues. Trimming at V came to 6 bases and at J to 2 bases, leaving 11 bases not matched to a gene. The CDR3 sequence is CASSRPDGRTTDTQYF. The CDR3 bases are TGTGCCAGCAGCCGCCCCGACGGGAGGACCACAGATACGCAGTATTTT.

This clonotype was seen more than once but under ten times. This chain joins TRBV6-5 and TRBJ2-2; 7 bases line up with TRBD2. The CDR3 length is 19 residues. Unmatched junction bases numbered 20, after V lost 2 bases and J lost 8 bases. Per the germline V gene, CDR1 is MNHEY and CDR2 is SVGAGI. The CDR3 loop is CASSYTPGGGQAWWGELFF. In DNA form, the CDR3 reads TGTGCCAGCAGTTACACCCCGGGAGGTGGTCAGGCCTGGTGGGGGGAGCTGTTTTTT.

This clonotype was recorded many times. The chain employs TRBV24-1 and TRBJ2-1; 11 nucleotides agree with TRBD2. V dropped 1 base and J dropped 7; count of bases not matched to a gene: 8. CDR3 length: 17 amino acids. CDR1 and CDR2 (germline): KGHDR, SFDVKD. CDR3 residues: CATSDFPTSGAGNEQFF. The CDR3 region has the DNA TGTGCCACCAGTGATTTCCCGACTAGCGGGGCGGGTAATGAGCAGTTCTTC.